A single TCR beta chain is shown here with its context. Its antigen is unknown. This sample was taken from a study of T cells in Graves' hyperthyroidism and ophthalmopathy. Using RNA transcripts as the source, TCR beta CDR3 regions were amplified. Carried out on the TCR CDR3, a first-round RT-PCR used the HTBI primer set. Each CDR3 protein is one row after TCRdb ran MiXCR on the multiplex PCR reads. The sample comprises about 640,000 distinct CDR3 sequences, roughly 20% of which are singletons, and more than 30% rests with the top ten. Study results and limitations: In simple terms, a model built on 13 V-J features told ophthalmopathy apart from stable hyperthyroidism. The model's output predicted ophthalmopathy at a median of about 6.5 months prior to onset.

Criteria for exclusion of patients were uncontrolled infection, other autoimmune disease, pregnancy or lactation. The PBMCs were taken from approximately 11 ml of fresh peripheral blood. Germline CDR1 and CDR2: MDHEN and SYDVKM. Unmatched junction bases numbered 14, after V lost 7 bases and J lost 5 bases. The CDR3 sequence is 18 residues long. This clonotype originated in a man between 25 and 39 years old with Graves' ophthalmopathy. The chain joins TRBV28 to TRBJ2-7; 16 positions agree with TRBD2. The sample was blood. CDR3 residues: CASNLKQGLAGGSDEQYF. In DNA form, the CDR3 reads TGTGCCAGCAACCTCAAACAGGGACTAGCGGGAGGGAGCGACGAGCAGTACTTC.